One sample yielded the 6 T cell receptor beta chains listed below, sequenced in a study of cytomegalovirus exposure and HLA in healthy donors. The study ran its PCR with 60 Vbeta and 13 Jbeta primers. Clones were read by immunoSEQ multiplex PCR, and TCRdb kept only the in-frame ones, dropping some. Of 170,000 or so clones in the sample, over 60% were seen once. The material sequenced was PBMCs. These receptor sequences come from a woman aged 40 to 50 in good health and CMV-seronegative.

The chain carries TRBV6-6 and TRBJ1-1, with D unresolved. The germline V gene has CDR1 MNHNY and CDR2 SVGAGI (reference sequence). V lost 6 bases and J 3 bases, leaving 14 bases between the germline ends. The CDR3 is made up of 14 amino acids. The CDR3 DNA reads TGTGCCAGCAGCAAGGTCTTGAGGGACACTGAAGCTTTCTTT. This sequence encodes CASSKVLRDTEAFF.

V and J are TRBV15 and TRBJ1-5; possible D gene TRBD1, 5 bases. Trimming took off 1 base at V and 3 bases at J, with 19 bases between the two ends. From germline, CDR1 is LNHNV and CDR2 YYDKDF (reference sequence). This CDR3 has 18 amino acids. The CDR3 loop is CATSRGVRDWLNNQPQHF. The DNA of the CDR3 is TGTGCCACCAGCAGAGGCGTCAGGGACTGGTTGAACAATCAGCCCCAGCATTTT.

The chain combines TRBV5-1 with TRBJ2-1; 11 positions agree with TRBD2. The germline CDR1 and CDR2 sequences are SGHRS and YFSETQ. CDR3 length: 23 amino acids. After removal of 4 bases from V and 0 bases from J, the junction contained 24 bases not matched to a gene. The CDR3 protein is CASSLRGYFGTSGPMSSYNEQFF. The CDR3 bases are TGCGCCAGCAGCCTGAGGGGATACTTTGGGACTAGCGGACCCATGAGCTCCTACAATGAGCAGTTCTTC.

This rearrangement joins TRBV19 to TRBJ1-2, with 8 bases that match TRBD1. V trimming: 8 bases; J trimming: 3 bases; junction bases outside the gene matches: 11. CDR3 length equals 15 residues. The germline gives CDR1 LNHDA, CDR2 SQIVND (reference sequence). The CDR3 sequence: CASRKAGGADYGYTF. The CDR3 bases are TGTGCCAGTCGCAAGGCAGGGGGCGCGGACTATGGCTACACCTTC.

The V call is TRBV7-9, the J call TRBJ1-1, with D uncertain. V was cut by 2 bases and J by 3 bases, with 7 bases left in between. In germline, CDR1 is SEHNR, CDR2 FQNEAQ (reference sequence). The CDR3 runs to 13 residues. CDR3 residues: CASSLLSDTEAFF. The CDR3 region has the DNA TGTGCCAGCAGCTTATTGTCAGACACTGAAGCTTTCTTT. The full variable domain, rest sourced from reference TRBV7-9 and TRBJ1-1, is DTGVSQNPRHKITKRGQNVTFRCDPISEHNRLYWYRQTLGQGPEFLTYFQNEAQLEKSRLLSDRFSAERPKGSFSTLEIQRTEQGDSAMYLCASSLLSDTEAFFGQGTRLTVV.

This chain links TRBV19 with TRBJ2-3; TRBD2 matches 11 bases. V lost 4 bases, J lost 3 bases, and 6 bases stayed unmatched. In germline, CDR1 is LNHDA, CDR2 SQIVND (reference sequence). This CDR3 spans 16 amino acids. In DNA form, the CDR3 reads TGTGCCAGTAGTACAGGACTAGCGGGCCTAACAGATACGCAGTATTTT. Its translation is CASSTGLAGLTDTQYF.